These 11 T cell receptor beta chains share one sample of origin, sequenced in a study of blood T cell repertoires in COVID-19. Method: immunoSEQ multiplex PCR; TCRdb's copy keeps in-frame clones and lacks some. The sample has about 9,000 clones; 84% are singletons. Specimen: peripheral blood. The receptors shown here come from a human donor in a cohort sampled during active COVID-19.

The V call is TRBV11-2, the J call TRBJ1-4, with D possibly being TRBD1 (5 bases). The length of the CDR3 is 15 residues. Trimming shortened V by 1 base and J by 4 bases, and 10 bases separated the two germline ends. Germline V gene data show CDR1 as SGHAT and CDR2 as FQNNGV. The CDR3 spells CASSLVTVSNEKLFF. CDR3 bases: TGTGCCAGCAGCTTAGTGACAGTTAGTAATGAAAAACTGTTTTTT.

Worth noting for this clone: The same CDR3 arises from other DNA sequences in this sample as well. V and J are TRBV6-2 or TRBV6-3 and TRBJ2-7; 7 nucleotides align to TRBD1. CDR3 size: 13 residues. Germline V gene sequence: CDR1 MNHEY, CDR2 SVGEGT. With V trimmed by 6 bases and J by 3 bases, 5 bases remained unmatched. CDR3 amino acids: CASSRQGFYEQYF. The CDR3 DNA is TGTGCCAGCAGCCGACAGGGTTTCTACGAGCAGTACTTC.

The chain has TRBV7-2 and TRBJ1-1, with 7 nucleotides matching TRBD1. The V segment lost 1 base and the J segment 1 base; nucleotides outside the gene matches: 6. Germline V lookup: CDR1 SGHTA, CDR2 FQGNSA. The CDR3 is made up of 16 amino acids. CDR3 bases: TGTGCCAGCAGCTTAGTGACAGGGAGCAAGAACACTGAAGCTTTCTTT. Encoded protein: CASSLVTGSKNTEAFF.

V gene TRBV5-1 combines with J gene TRBJ1-6; D might be TRBD1 (5 bases). The CDR3 contains 15 residues. V shed 3 bases and J shed 6 bases, with 13 bases lying between them. Germline assignment: CDR1 SGHRS and CDR2 YFSETQ. CDR3 protein: CASSSDGGTNSPLHF. CDR3 DNA: TGCGCCAGCAGCTCGGACGGGGGAACTAATTCACCCCTCCACTTT.

This clone was counted between two and nine times. This sequence joins TRBV5-6 and TRBJ2-7; possibly TRBD1 for D (6 bases). This CDR3 is 13 amino acids long. V dropped 4 bases and J dropped 6 bases, with 14 bases sitting between them. Germline V gene lookup returns CDR1 SGHDT and CDR2 YYEEEE. CDR3 region: CASSPQDRSEQYF. CDR3 DNA sequence: TGTGCCAGCAGCCCCCAGGACAGAAGCGAGCAGTACTTC. The complete variable domain, with remaining parts taken from reference TRBV5-6 and TRBJ2-7, reads DAGVTQSPTHLIKTRGQQVTLRCSPKSGHDTVSWYQQALGQGPQFIFQYYEEEERQRGNFPDRFSGHQFPNYSSELNVNALLLGDSALYLCASSPQDRSEQYFGPGTRLTVT.

This clone was counted between two and nine times. V usage is TRBV4-3 and J usage is TRBJ2-7; D is uncertain. Germline CDR1 and CDR2: LGHNA and YSLEER. The CDR3 covers 14 residues. Between the trimmed V and J ends, which lost 0 bases and 2 bases, there was a span of 8 bases. CDR3 sequence (DNA): TGCGCCAGCAGCCAAGATCTGGGCACCTACGAGCAGTACTTC. It is translated as CASSQDLGTYEQYF.

V is TRBV7-9 and J is TRBJ2-5; D uncertain. Looked up from germline, CDR1 is SEHNR and CDR2 is FQNEAQ (reference sequence). This CDR3 comprises 15 residues. V gave up 1 base and J gave up 5 bases, with 14 bases separating them. CDR3 DNA sequence: TGTGCCAGCAGCTTAGTGGCGACCGTCGGGGAGACCCAGTACTTC. Translated: CASSLVATVGETQYF. Combining the CDR3 with reference TRBV7-9 and TRBJ2-5 gives the whole variable domain DTGVSQNPRHKITKRGQNVTFRCDPISEHNRLYWYRQTLGQGPEFLTYFQNEAQLEKSRLLSDRFSAERPKGSFSTLEIQRTEQGDSAMYLCASSLVATVGETQYFGPGTRLLVL.

The CDR3 region is CASSSYDRPDGYGYTF. The CDR3 DNA reads TGTGCCAGCAGCTCTTACGACAGGCCGGACGGCTATGGCTACACCTTC. V usage is TRBV5-6 and J usage is TRBJ1-2, with a weak D call TRBD1 (6 bases). The CDR3 loop spans 16 amino acids. V dropped 3 bases and J dropped 4 bases, with 19 bases sitting between them. Looked up from germline, CDR1 is SGHDT and CDR2 is YYEEEE.

The chain's CDR3 is CASSYGDNEQFF. Written as DNA, the CDR3 is TGTGCCAGCAGTTACGGAGACAATGAGCAGTTCTTC. This chain uses TRBV6-5 with TRBJ2-1; no reliable D call. The CDR3 spans 12 residues. The V end lost 2 bases, the J end lost 5 bases, and 4 bases lay between the germline ends. Germline values: CDR1 MNHEY, CDR2 SVGAGI.

J is TRBJ2-3 and V is TRBV12-3 or TRBV12-4, with a weak D call TRBD1 (6 bases). The CDR3 sequence is 11 residues long. V was shortened by 7 bases and J by 4 bases, with 6 bases between the two germline ends. The CDR3 coding sequence is TGTGCCAGCACAGGGGCAGATACGCAGTATTTT. This translates into CASTGADTQYF.

The V call is TRBV19, the J call TRBJ2-1, with D perhaps matching TRBD1 (6 bases). The germline V gene encodes CDR1 LNHDA and CDR2 SQIVND (reference sequence). Trimming removed 2 bases at V and 6 bases at J, with 20 bases between. The length of the CDR3 is 17 residues. Here the CDR3 DNA reads TGTGCCAGTAGTATATACCCCACAGGGTTGATCCGCAATGAGCAGTTCTTC. Its translation is CASSIYPTGLIRNEQFF.